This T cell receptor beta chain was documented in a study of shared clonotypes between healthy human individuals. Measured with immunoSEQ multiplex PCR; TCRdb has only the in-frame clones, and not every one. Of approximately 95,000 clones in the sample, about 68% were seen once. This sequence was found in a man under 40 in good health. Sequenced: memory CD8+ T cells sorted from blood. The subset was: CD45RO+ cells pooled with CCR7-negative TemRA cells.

The CDR3 DNA is TGCGCCAGCAGCTTGGGGACTAGCGGGAGGAATGAGCAGTTCTTC. It codes for CASSLGTSGRNEQFF. The genes are TRBV5-1 and TRBJ2-1; the match to TRBD2 covers 14 bases. Germline V gene sequence: CDR1 SGHRS, CDR2 YFSETQ. The CDR3 is 15 residues long. V lost 0 bases to trimming and J lost 7 bases; unmatched junction nucleotides: 0.